Listed here are 4 T cell receptor beta chains from one sample, sequenced in a study of blood T cell repertoires in COVID-19 (TCRdb year 2020). Receptor libraries were prepared by the immunoSEQ multiplex PCR assay. TCRdb took over this immuneACCESS table, retaining in-frame rearrangements with V and J assigned. Such tables are incomplete; in checked studies, under half of the missing clones stem from an unresolved V gene, and the remainder is unexplained. Present in this sample are some 100,000 clones, around 85% of which were seen just once. The ten largest clones take up under 3% of the sample. Sequencing was carried out using peripheral blood. These receptors originate from a man aged 45-65 years with acute or convalescent COVID-19.

The rearrangement joins TRBV5-4 to TRBJ2-2; D may be TRBD2 (5 bases). Germline loops: CDR1 SGHNT, CDR2 YYREEE (reference sequence). Trimming shortened V by 2 bases and J by 0 bases, and 11 bases separated the two germline ends. The CDR3 sequence is 16 residues long. The CDR3 is CASSLTGNANTGELFF. CDR3 in DNA: TGTGCCAGCAGCTTAACGGGGAACGCGAACACCGGGGAGCTGTTTTTT.

J is TRBJ2-1 and V is TRBV18; D is unclear. Trimming shortened V by 3 bases and J by 3 bases, and 9 bases separated the two germline ends. Germline-derived CDR1 and CDR2 are KGHSH and LQKENI. The CDR3 consists of 14 residues. CDR3 residues: CASSPGTLYNEQFF. Here the CDR3 DNA reads TGTGCCAGCTCACCTGGTACTCTCTACAATGAGCAGTTCTTC.

The chain links TRBV9 to TRBJ2-2, with TRBD2 identical over 15 bases. Germline trimming cut 0 bases from V and 5 bases from J; bases unmatched to any gene: 11. This CDR3 is 20 amino acids long. Germline CDR1 and CDR2: SGDLS and YYNGEE. The CDR3, as DNA: TGTGCCAGCAGCGTAGGGACTAGCGGGAGGGCCTTAGATTGGACCGGGGAGCTGTTTTTT. It yields the protein CASSVGTSGRALDWTGELFF.

The V call is TRBV5-1, the J call TRBJ1-1; 8 nucleotides agree with TRBD1. Germline-derived CDR1 and CDR2 are SGHRS and YFSETQ. The CDR3 has 13 amino acids. V lost 3 bases to trimming and J lost 3 bases; unmatched junction nucleotides: 1. The CDR3 sequence is CASSSGQDTEAFF. DNA of the CDR3: TGCGCCAGCAGCTCGGGACAGGACACTGAAGCTTTCTTT.